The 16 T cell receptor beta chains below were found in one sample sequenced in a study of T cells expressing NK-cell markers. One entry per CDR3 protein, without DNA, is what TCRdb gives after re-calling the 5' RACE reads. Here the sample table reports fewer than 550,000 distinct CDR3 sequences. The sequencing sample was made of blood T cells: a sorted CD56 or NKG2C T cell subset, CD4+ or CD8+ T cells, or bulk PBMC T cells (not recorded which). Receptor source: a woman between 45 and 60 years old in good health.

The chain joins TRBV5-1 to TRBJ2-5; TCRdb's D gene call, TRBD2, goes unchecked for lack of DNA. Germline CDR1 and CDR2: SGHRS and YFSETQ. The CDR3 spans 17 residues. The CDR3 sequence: CASSLAVAGGSQETQYF.

The CDR3 spells CASSSYLITDTQYF. The chain has TRBV12-3 or TRBV12-4 and TRBJ2-3. This CDR3 region has 14 residues.

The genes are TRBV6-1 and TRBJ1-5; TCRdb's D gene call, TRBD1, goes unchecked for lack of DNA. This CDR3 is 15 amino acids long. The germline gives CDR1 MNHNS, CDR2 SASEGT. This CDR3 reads CASSEEVGGGQPQHF.

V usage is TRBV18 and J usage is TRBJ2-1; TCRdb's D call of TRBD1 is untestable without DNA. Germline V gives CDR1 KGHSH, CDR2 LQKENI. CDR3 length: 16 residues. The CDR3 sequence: CASSLLVTDPYNEQFF.

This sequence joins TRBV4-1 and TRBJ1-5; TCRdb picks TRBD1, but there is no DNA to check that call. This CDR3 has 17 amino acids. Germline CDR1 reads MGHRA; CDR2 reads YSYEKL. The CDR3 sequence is CASSQEGGGQGLKPQHF.

The CDR3 is CATSRGGGLREQYF. This rearrangement joins TRBV15 to TRBJ2-7; checking the TCRdb D call of TRBD2 is not possible without DNA. Germline V gene sequence: CDR1 LNHNV, CDR2 YYDKDF (reference sequence). This CDR3 is 14 amino acids long.

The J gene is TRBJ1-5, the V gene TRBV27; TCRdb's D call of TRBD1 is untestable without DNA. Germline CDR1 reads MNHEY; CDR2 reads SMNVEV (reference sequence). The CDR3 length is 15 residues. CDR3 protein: CASRPDRDSYQPQHF.

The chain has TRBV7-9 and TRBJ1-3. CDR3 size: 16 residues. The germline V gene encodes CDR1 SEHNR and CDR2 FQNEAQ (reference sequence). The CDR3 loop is CASETVVGISGNTIYF.

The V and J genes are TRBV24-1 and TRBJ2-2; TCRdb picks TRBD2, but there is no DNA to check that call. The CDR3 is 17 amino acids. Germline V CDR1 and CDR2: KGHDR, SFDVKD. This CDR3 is CATSETGLAHRGGELFF.

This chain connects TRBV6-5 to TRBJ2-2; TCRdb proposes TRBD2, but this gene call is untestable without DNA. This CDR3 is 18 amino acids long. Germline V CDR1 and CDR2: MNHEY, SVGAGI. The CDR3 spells CASITNSRLAGDGGELFF.

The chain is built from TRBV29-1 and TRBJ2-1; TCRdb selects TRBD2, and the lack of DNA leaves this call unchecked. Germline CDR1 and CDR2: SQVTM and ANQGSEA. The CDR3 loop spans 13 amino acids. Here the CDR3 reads CSVGGRRGNEQFF.

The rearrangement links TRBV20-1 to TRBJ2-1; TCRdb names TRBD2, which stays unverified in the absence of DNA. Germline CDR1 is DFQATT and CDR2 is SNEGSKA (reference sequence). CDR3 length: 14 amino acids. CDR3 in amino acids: CSARSGRAPMMQFF.

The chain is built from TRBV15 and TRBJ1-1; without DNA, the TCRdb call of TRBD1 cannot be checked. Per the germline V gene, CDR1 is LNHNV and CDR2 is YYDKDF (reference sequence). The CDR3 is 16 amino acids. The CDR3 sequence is CATSRVFGQGITEAFF.

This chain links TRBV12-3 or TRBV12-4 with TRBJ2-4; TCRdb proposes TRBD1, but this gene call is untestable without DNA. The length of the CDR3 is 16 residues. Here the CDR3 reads CASSRRVGGTKNIQYF.

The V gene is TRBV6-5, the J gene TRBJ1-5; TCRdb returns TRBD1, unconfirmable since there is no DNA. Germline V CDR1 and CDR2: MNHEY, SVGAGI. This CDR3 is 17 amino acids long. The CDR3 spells CASSQDRGGGGNQPQHF.

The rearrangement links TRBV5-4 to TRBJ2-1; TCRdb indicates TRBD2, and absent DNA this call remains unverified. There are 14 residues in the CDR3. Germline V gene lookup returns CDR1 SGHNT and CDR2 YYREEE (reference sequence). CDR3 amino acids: CASSPRRDGGEQFF. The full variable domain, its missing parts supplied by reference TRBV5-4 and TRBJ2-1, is ETGVTQSPTHLIKTRGQQVTLRCSSQSGHNTVSWYQQALGQGPQFIFQYYREEENGRGNFPPRFSGLQFPNYSSELNVNALELDDSALYLCASSPRRDGGEQFFGPGTRLTVL.